The entry below gives a single TCR beta chain sequence along with its context. Its antigen is unknown. Per-base quality was not reported, and no clone a single base away is much larger than it. The data belong to a study of human T cells and chemical hapten exposure (dated by TCRdb to the early 2020s). About the study as a whole: For sensitization, 2% DPC in acetone was applied to a roughly 2 cm by roughly 2 cm area of upper inner arm skin. Patients additionally received weekly therapeutic DPC doses to the scalp throughout the approximately 24-week study period. Patch testing on the upper back used Finn chambers containing 0.01% DPC, with scoring done after 6 days according to International Contact Dermatitis Research Group standards. Most of the patients in the cohort were female, and the cohort covered alopecia areata with under or over 50% scalp involvement, alopecia totalis and alopecia universalis. The libraries were sequenced as a pool, and the TCR yield per sample differed mostly because of small variations in library volumes within the pool. Peripheral blood TCR repertoire changes were tracked in vivo in alopecia patients during primary and secondary sensitization to the hapten diphenylcyclopropenone (DPC). Blood samples were taken from patients before sensitization (week 0) and then at 2, 6 and about 24 weeks after DPC sensitization. Blood for TCR sequencing was provided by twenty-nine alopecia patients at one to four time points (pre-sensitization, 2, 6 and 24 weeks). Results and caveats for the whole study, not just this receptor: The number of PT1 expanded TCRs positively correlated with patch test score, significant at thresholds 8, 16 and 32 but not 4. DPC sensitization did not change the number of TCRs with a frequency above 1 in 1000, and there was no evidence of changes in global repertoire structure. Because every patient had alopecia, a presumed autoimmune disease, the patients' immune response might differ from that of healthy individuals. Significantly more large CDR3 similarity clusters were formed by expanded TCRs than by pre-sensitization or healthy control sets, consistent with antigen-driven responses. After repeated subsampling, changes were observed in the strength of the expansion versus patch-test correlation and in the threshold at which the correlation became significant.

The CDR3 runs 15 residues from the cysteine to the phenylalanine. Only CDR3 DNA is held: 45 bases, read in frame from base 1. Based on the germline V gene (reference sequence), the CDR1 and CDR2 sequences are DFQATT and SNEGSKA. The V end loses 5 bases and the J end loses 0 bases, and a stretch of 16 bases separates them. Libraries were constructed by RACE. These reads were obtained on a NextSeq 500. During library preparation, unique molecular identifiers were attached to individual cDNA molecules so that TCRs could be counted quantitatively and reproducibly. Both TCR alpha and TCR beta chains were sequenced from each blood RNA sample. The paper's data handling went like this. The median number of TCRs per sample was approximately 98,000, ranging from about 20,000 to 750,000. V, J and CDR3 annotation of the TCR reads was carried out using the Decombinator software suite. For the PS versus PT1 abundance plots, all samples were subsampled to the same number of TCRs (28,000). TCRs were defined as expanded if absent before sensitization and observed at least eight times at the 2-week time point. Starting from the raw public reads, TCRdb applied fastp trimming at Q25, assembled clones with MiXCR and retained in-frame beta chains. Rows with a matching CDR3 protein are joined into one entry that keeps the most common DNA and genes. V and J calls and clone size were set by TCRdb, not the authors. The sample data list 350,000 to 400,000 distinct CDR3 sequences, and over 6% of these were observed just once. Of the sample, about 5.4% is held by the ten largest clones.

The label giving this sample's time point can be read as: patch test 2, 6 weeks after DPC sensitization. Sample treatment or condition, as interpreted from the label and publication: therapeutic diphenylcyclopropenone sensitization with weekly scalp DPC. Blood at each patch-test visit was drawn before the patch test was applied. To be eligible, patients had to be aged 18 to 70, diagnosed with alopecia and judged suitable for DPC therapy, while pregnant patients were excluded. Total RNA was extracted from unfractionated whole blood that had been collected in Tempus Blood RNA tubes. The sequencing here drew on whole blood, taken in connection with sensitization to the hapten diphenylcyclopropenone (DPC). This receptor was taken from a woman between 18 and 29 years old with alopecia areata. Some clones in this sample may be carry-over from other donors' samples. The sequence links TRBV20-1 to TRBJ1-1, and perhaps TRBD1 as D gene, on 5 matching bases. The CDR3 in this case is CSADPGLFMNTEAFF. DNA sequence: TGCAGTGCTGATCCAGGGTTATTCATGAACACTGAAGCTTTCTTT.